The 4 T cell receptor beta chains below all came from one sample that was sequenced in a study of blood T cell repertoires in COVID-19 (TCRdb year 2020). To prepare the library, the immunoSEQ multiplex PCR assay was applied. TCRdb mirrors the immuneACCESS table, restricted to in-frame sequences. Some clones are absent from its copies; in checked studies, under half trace to an unresolved V gene, and the reason for the others is unknown. This sample is represented by just over 90,000 clones; 90% of them were singletons. Roughly 1.5% of the sample comes from the top ten. Specimen: peripheral blood. Every receptor here comes from a human donor with active COVID-19. The donor label of this sample is uncertain.

The CDR3, as DNA: TGTGCCAGCAGCTTAGAAGGGGGCAACACTGAAGCTTTCTTT. Residues: CASSLEGGNTEAFF. This sequence joins TRBV7-8 and TRBJ1-1, with 7 bases that match TRBD1. V shed 1 base and J 2 bases; nucleotides not matched to a gene: 1. This CDR3 region has 14 residues. Germline CDR1 SGHVS, CDR2 FQNEAQ.

This chain connects TRBV5-4 to TRBJ1-4; 9 bases line up with TRBD1. The ends lost 0 bases at V and 6 bases at J; junction bases unmatched: 3. Per the germline V gene, CDR1 is SGHNT and CDR2 is YYREEE (reference sequence). CDR3 size: 15 residues. CDR3 in amino acids: CASSLGGQGDEKLFF. The DNA for the CDR3 is TGTGCCAGCAGCTTGGGGGGACAGGGAGATGAAAAACTGTTTTTT.

The V and J genes are TRBV4-2 and TRBJ1-1; possible D gene TRBD1, 6 bases. This CDR3 spans 15 amino acids. Germline CDR1 is LGHNA and CDR2 is YNFKEQ. Trimming removed 3 bases at V and 0 bases at J, with 11 bases between. The CDR3 nucleotides are TGTGCCAGCAGCCATGCAGGGGCCCTGAACACTGAAGCTTTCTTT. Amino acid sequence: CASSHAGALNTEAFF.

The rearrangement links TRBV5-6 to TRBJ2-2, with D tentatively TRBD2 (6 bases). Trimming took off 4 bases at V and 3 bases at J, with 13 bases between the two ends. This CDR3 is 15 amino acids long. Germline values: CDR1 SGHDT, CDR2 YYEEEE. This CDR3 is CASSELAMDTGELFF. CDR3 bases: TGTGCCAGCAGCGAACTAGCCATGGACACCGGGGAGCTGTTTTTT.